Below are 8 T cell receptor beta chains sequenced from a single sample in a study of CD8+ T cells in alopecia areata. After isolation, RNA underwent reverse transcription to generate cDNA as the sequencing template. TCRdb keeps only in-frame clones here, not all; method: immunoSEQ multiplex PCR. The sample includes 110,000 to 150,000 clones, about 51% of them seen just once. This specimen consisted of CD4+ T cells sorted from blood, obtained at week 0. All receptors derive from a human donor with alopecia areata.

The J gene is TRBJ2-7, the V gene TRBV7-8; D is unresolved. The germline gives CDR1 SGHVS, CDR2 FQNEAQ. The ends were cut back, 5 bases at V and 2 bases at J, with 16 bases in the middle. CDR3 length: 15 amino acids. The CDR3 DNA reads TGTGCCAGCAGCCGAGATACAGTGGGCCCCTACGAGCAGTACTTC. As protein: CASSRDTVGPYEQYF.

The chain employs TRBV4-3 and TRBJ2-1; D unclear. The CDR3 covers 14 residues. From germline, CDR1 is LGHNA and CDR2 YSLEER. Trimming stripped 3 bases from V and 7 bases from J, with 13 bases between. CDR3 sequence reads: CASSQLTQENEQFF. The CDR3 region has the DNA TGCGCCAGCAGCCAGCTTACCCAGGAAAATGAGCAGTTCTTC.

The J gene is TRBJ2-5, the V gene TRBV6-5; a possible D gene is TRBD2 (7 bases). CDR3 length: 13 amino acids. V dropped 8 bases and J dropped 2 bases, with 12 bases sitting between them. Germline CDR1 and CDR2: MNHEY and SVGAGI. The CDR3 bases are TGTGCCAGCCGGGGGGCGGCACAAGAGACCCAGTACTTC. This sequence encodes CASRGAAQETQYF.

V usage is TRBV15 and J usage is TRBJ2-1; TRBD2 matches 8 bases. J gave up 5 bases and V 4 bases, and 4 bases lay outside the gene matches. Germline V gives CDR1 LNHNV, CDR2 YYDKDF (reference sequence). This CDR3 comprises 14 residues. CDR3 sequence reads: CATSISGSNNEQFF. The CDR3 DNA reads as TGTGCCACCAGCATAAGCGGGAGTAACAATGAGCAGTTCTTC.

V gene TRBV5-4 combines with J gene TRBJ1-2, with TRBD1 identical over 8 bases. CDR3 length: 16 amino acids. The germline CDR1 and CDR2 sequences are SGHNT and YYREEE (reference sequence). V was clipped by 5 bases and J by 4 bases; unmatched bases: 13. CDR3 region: CASRLNRGALGYGYTF. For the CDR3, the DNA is TGTGCCAGCAGGCTGAACAGGGGGGCGTTGGGCTATGGCTACACCTTC. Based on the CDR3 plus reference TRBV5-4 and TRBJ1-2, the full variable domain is ETGVTQSPTHLIKTRGQQVTLRCSSQSGHNTVSWYQQALGQGPQFIFQYYREEENGRGNFPPRFSGLQFPNYSSELNVNALELDDSALYLCASRLNRGALGYGYTFGSGTRLTVV.

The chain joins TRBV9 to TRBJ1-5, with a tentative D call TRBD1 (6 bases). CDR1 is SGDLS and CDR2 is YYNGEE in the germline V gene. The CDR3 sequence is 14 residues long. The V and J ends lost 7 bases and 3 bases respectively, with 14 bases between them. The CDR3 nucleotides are TGTGCCAGCGGCCCGGGACAACTCAATCAGCCCCAGCATTTT. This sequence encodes CASGPGQLNQPQHF.

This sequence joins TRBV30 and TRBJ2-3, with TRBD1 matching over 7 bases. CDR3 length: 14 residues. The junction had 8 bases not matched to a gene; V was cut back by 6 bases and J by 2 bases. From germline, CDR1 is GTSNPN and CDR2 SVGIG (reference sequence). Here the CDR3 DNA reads TGTGCCTGTACCCGGGACAGATCCACAGATACGCAGTATTTT. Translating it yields CACTRDRSTDTQYF.

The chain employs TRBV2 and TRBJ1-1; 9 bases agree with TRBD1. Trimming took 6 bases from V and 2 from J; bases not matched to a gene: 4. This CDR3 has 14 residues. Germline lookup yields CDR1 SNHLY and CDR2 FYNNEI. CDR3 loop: CASRLGQGNTEAFF. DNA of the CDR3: TGTGCCAGCAGGCTGGGACAGGGAAACACTGAAGCTTTCTTT.